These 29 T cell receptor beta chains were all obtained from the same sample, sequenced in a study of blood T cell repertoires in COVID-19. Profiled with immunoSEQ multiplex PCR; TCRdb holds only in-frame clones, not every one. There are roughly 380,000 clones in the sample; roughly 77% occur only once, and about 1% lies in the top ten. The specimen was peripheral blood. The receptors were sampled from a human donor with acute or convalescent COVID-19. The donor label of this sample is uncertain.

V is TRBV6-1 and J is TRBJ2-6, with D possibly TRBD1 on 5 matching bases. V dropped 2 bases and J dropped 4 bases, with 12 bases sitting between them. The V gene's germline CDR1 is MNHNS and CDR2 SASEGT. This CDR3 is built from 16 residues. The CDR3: CASSESQGFGANVLTF. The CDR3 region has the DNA TGTGCCAGCAGTGAAAGTCAGGGATTCGGGGCCAACGTCCTGACTTTC.

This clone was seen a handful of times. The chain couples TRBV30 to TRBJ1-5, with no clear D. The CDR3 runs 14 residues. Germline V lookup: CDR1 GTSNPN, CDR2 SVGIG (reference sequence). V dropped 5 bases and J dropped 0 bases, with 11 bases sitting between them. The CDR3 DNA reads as TGTGCCTGGGCCTCGGTATCTAGCAATCAGCCCCAGCATTTT. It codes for CAWASVSSNQPQHF. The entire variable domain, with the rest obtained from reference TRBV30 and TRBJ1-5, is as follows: SQTIHQWPATLVQPVGSPLSLECTVEGTSNPNLYWYRQAAGRGLQLLFYSVGIGQISSEVPQNLSASRPQDRQFILSSKKLLLSDSGFYLCAWASVSSNQPQHFGDGTRLSIL.

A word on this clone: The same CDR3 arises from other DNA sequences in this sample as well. The chain's CDR3 is CASTKIGTSGRAGEQYF. The CDR3 DNA sequence: TGTGCCAGCACCAAAATCGGGACTAGCGGGCGGGCGGGGGAGCAGTACTTC. V usage is TRBV7-8 and J usage is TRBJ2-7, with 12 bases that match TRBD2. V shed 7 bases and J 7 bases; nucleotides not matched to a gene: 17. Germline V gives CDR1 SGHVS, CDR2 FQNEAQ. CDR3 length: 17 amino acids.

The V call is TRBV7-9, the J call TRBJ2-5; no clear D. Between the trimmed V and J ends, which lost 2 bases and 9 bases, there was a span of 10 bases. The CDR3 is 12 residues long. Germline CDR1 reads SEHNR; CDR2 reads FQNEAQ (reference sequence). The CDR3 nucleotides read TGTGCCAGCAGCTTAAGTTCGAGTGCCCAGTACTTC. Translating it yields CASSLSSSAQYF.

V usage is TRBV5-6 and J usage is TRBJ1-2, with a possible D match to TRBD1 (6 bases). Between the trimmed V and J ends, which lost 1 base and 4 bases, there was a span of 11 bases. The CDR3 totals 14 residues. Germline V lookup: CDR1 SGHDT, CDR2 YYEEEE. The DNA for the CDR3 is TGTGCCAGCAGCTTGTTGGGACACCCCTATGGCTACACCTTC. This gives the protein CASSLLGHPYGYTF.

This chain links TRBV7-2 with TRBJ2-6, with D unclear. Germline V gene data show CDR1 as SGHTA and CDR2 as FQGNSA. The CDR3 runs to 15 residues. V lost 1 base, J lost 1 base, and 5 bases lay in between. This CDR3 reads CASSLDSSGANVLTF. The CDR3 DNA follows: TGTGCCAGCAGCTTAGACAGTTCTGGGGCCAACGTCCTGACTTTC.

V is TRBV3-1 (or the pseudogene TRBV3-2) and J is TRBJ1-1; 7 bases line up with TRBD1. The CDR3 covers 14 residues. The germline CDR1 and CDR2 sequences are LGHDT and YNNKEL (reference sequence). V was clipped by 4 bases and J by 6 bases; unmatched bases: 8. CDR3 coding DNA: TGTGCCAGCAGCCGAGCAGGAAGGGGGCCTGAAGCTTTCTTT. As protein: CASSRAGRGPEAFF.

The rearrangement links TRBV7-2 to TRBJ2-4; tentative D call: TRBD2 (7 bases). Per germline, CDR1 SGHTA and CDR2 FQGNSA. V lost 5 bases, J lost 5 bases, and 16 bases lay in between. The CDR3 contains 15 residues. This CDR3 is CASSRGGGFQNIQYF. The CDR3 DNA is TGTGCCAGCAGCCGCGGGGGCGGGTTCCAAAACATTCAGTACTTC.

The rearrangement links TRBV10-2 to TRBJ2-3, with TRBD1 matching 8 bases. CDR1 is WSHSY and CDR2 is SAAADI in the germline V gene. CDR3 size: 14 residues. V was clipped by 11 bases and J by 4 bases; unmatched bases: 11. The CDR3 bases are TGCGCCGTAGTTCCGGGACAGGTGGCAGATACGCAGTATTTT. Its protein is CAVVPGQVADTQYF.

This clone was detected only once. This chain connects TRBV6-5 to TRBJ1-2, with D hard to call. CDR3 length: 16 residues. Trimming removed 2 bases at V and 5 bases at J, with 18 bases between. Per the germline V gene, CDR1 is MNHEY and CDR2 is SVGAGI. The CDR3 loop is CASSYEFGREGYGYTF. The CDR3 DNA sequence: TGTGCCAGCAGTTACGAATTCGGGAGGGAGGGTTATGGCTACACCTTC.

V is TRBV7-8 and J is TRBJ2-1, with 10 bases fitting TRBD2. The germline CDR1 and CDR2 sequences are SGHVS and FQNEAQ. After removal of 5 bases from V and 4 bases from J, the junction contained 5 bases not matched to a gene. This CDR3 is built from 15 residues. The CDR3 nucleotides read TGTGCCAGCAGCGGCTCGACTAGCGGGTACAATGAGCAGTTCTTC. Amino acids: CASSGSTSGYNEQFF.

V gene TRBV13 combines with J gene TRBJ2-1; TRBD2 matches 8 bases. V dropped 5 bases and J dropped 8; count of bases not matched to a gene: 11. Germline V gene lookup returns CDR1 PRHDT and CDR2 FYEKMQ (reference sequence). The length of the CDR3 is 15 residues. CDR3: CASSRGGASPHEQFF. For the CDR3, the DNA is TGTGCCAGCAGCCGGGGGGGCGCGAGTCCCCATGAGCAGTTCTTC.

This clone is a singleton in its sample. CDR3 protein: CASSGGTDPSYNEQFF. DNA for the CDR3: TGTGCCAGCAGCGGAGGGACAGACCCGTCCTACAATGAGCAGTTCTTC. The rearrangement uses TRBV7-9 and TRBJ2-1; weak D call: TRBD1 (7 bases). V was shortened by 5 bases and J by 1 base, with 15 bases between the two germline ends. Germline CDR1 reads SEHNR; CDR2 reads FQNEAQ (reference sequence). The CDR3 is made up of 16 amino acids.

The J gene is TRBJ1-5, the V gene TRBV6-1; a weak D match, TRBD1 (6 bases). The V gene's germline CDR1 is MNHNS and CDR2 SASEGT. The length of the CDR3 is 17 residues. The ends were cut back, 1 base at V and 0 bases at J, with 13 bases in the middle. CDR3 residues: CASSEGGQLYSNQPQHF. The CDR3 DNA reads TGTGCCAGCAGTGAAGGGGGGCAGCTTTATAGCAATCAGCCCCAGCATTTT.

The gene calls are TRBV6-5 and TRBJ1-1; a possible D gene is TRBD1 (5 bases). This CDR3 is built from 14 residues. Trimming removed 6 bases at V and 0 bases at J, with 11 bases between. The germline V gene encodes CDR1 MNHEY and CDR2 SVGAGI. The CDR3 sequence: CASRSLQVNTEAFF. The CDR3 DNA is TGTGCCAGCAGGTCTTTACAGGTGAACACTGAAGCTTTCTTT.

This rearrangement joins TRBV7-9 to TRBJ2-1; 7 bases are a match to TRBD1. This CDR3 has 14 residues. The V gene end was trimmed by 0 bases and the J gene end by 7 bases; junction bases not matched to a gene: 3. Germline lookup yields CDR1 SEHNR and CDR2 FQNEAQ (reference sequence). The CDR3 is CASSLAWTGNEQFF. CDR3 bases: TGTGCCAGCAGCTTAGCATGGACAGGTAATGAGCAGTTCTTC.

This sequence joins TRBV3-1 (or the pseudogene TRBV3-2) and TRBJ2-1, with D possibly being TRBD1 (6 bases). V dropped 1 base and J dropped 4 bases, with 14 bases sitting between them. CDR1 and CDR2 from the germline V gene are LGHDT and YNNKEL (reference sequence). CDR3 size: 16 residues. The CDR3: CASSQALGTHYNEQFF. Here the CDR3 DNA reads TGTGCCAGCAGCCAAGCCCTGGGGACACATTACAATGAGCAGTTCTTC.

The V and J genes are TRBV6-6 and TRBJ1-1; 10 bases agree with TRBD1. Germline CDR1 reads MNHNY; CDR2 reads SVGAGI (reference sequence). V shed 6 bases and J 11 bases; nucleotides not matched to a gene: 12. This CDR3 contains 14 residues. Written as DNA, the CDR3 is TGTGCCAGCAGGACGACAGGGGGCGAAGAGATGGCTTTCTTT. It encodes CASRTTGGEEMAFF.

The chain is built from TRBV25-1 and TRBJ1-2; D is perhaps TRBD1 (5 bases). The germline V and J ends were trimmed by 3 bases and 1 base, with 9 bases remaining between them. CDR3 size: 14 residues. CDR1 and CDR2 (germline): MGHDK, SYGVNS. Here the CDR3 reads CASSEGGVNYGYTF. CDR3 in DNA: TGTGCCAGCAGTGAGGGGGGTGTTAACTATGGCTACACCTTC.

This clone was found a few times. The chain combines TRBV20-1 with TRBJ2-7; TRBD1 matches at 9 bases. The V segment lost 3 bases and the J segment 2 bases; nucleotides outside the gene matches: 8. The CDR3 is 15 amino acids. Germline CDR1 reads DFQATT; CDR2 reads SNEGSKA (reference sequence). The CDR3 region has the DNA TGCAGTGCTAGTGACCCGGGACAGGGCACCTACGAGCAGTACTTC. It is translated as CSASDPGQGTYEQYF.

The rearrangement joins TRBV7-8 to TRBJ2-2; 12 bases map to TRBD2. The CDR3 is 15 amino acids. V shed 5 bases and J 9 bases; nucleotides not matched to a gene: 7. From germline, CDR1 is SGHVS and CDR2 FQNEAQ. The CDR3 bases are TGTGCCAGCAGCCCAGCTAGCGGGAGGGCCCGGGAGCTGTTTTTT. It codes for CASSPASGRARELFF.

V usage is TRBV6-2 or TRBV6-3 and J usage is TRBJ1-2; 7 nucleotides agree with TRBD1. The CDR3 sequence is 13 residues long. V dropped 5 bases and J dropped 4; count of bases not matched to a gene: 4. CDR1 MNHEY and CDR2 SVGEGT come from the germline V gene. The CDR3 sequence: CASSPGQVYGYTF. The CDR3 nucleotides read TGTGCCAGCAGTCCCGGACAGGTCTATGGCTACACCTTC.

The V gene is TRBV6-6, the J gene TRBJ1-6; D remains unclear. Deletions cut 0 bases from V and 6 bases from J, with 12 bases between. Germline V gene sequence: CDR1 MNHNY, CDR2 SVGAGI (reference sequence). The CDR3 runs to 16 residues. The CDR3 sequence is CASSYSLTAPNSPLHF. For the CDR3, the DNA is TGTGCCAGCAGTTACTCGCTGACTGCCCCTAATTCACCCCTCCACTTT.

DNA for the CDR3: TGTGCCAGCAGCACCGGACTAGCGGCCTACAATGAGCAGTTCTTC. This sequence encodes CASSTGLAAYNEQFF. This chain joins TRBV5-8 and TRBJ2-1, with 10 bases that match TRBD2. The CDR3 is 15 amino acids. The germline V gene encodes CDR1 SGHTS and CDR2 YDEGEE. Losses at the gene ends were 4 bases for V and 2 bases for J; bases not matched to a gene: 3.

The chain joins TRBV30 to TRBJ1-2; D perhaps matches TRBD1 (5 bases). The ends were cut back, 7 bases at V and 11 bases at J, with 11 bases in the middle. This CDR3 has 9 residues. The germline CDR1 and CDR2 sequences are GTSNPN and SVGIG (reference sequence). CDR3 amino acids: CASGRGYTF. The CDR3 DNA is TGTGCCTCGGGACGGGGATACACCTTC. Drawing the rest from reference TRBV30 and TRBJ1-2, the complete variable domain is SQTIHQWPATLVQPVGSPLSLECTVEGTSNPNLYWYRQAAGRGLQLLFYSVGIGQISSEVPQNLSASRPQDRQFILSSKKLLLSDSGFYLCASGRGYTFGSGTRLTVV.

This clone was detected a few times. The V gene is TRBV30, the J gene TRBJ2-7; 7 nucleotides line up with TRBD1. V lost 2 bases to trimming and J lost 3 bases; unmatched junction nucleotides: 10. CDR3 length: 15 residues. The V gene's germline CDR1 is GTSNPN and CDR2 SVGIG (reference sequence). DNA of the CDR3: TGTGCCTGGAGTCGACCGGGACAGTCACGCTACGAGCAGTACTTC. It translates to CAWSRPGQSRYEQYF.

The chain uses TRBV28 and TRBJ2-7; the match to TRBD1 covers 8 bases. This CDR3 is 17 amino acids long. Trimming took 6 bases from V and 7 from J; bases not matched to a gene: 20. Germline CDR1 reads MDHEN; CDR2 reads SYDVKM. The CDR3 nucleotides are TGTGCCAGCAGATCTACTCGGACAGGGATGGGGGTGAGGGAGCAGTACTTC. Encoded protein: CASRSTRTGMGVREQYF.

As DNA, the CDR3 is TGTGCCAGCAGTTACGACGCGACAGGTTCCGATCAGCCCCAGCATTTT. Protein sequence: CASSYDATGSDQPQHF. This rearrangement joins TRBV6-6 to TRBJ1-5, with D perhaps matching TRBD1 (6 bases). With 2 bases removed from V and 5 bases from J, the gap between germline ends came to 16 bases. The CDR3 sequence is 16 residues long. Germline V gene data show CDR1 as MNHNY and CDR2 as SVGAGI (reference sequence).

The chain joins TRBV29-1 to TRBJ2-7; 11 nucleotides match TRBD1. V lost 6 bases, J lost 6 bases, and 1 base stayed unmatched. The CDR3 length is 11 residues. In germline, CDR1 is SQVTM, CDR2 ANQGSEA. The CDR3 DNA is TGCAGCGTGGACAGGGGGCGCGAGCAGTACTTC. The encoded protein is CSVDRGREQYF.